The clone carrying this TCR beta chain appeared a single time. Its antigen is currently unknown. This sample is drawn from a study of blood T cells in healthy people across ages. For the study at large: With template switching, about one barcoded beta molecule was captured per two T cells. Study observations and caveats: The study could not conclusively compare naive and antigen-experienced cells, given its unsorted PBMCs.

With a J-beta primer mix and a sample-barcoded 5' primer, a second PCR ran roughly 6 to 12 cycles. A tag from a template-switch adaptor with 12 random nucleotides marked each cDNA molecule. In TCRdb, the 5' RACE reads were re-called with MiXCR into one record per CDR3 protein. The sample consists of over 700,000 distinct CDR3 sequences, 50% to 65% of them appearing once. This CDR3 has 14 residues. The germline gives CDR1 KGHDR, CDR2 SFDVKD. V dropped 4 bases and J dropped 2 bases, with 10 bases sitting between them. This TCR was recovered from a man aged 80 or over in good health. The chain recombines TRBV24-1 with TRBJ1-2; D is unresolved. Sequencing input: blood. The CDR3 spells CATSDAGINYGYTF. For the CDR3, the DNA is TGTGCCACCAGTGACGCCGGAATAAACTATGGCTACACCTTC.